Listed below are T cell receptor beta chains from one sample, sequenced in a study of blood T cell repertoires in COVID-19. This table comes from immunoSEQ multiplex PCR, and its TCRdb copy is limited to in-frame clones, with some not included. The sample lists 390,000 or so clones, around nine tenths seen once, with roughly 9.4% in the top ten. Input material: PBMCs or T cells enriched from blood (not recorded which). The receptors were sampled from a woman between 45 and 65 years old who had recovered from COVID-19. Each CDR3 is given with its conserved first and last residue. The D gene is left open where the match is weak. Size tells how often a clone was seen (once, few, many) or the class of an expanded clone, and some rows leave it out.

j_call | v_call | clone_size | d_call | cdr3_nt | cdr3_aa
TRBJ1-1 | TRBV18 | . | . | TGTGCCAGCTCATTCTCCAGGGAACAGAACACTGAAGCTTTCTTT | CASSFSREQNTEAFF
TRBJ1-1 | TRBV3-1/TRBV3-2 | . | . | TGTGCCAGCAGCCAATCCCCAGTGAACACTGAAGCTTTCTTT | CASSQSPVNTEAFF
TRBJ2-2 | TRBV11-3 | once | . | TGTGCCAGCAGAATCAGGGGCGGGGAGCTGTTTTTT | CASRIRGGELFF
TRBJ2-3 | TRBV7-9 | . | . | TGTGCCAGCAGCTTAGGTGGCCGCACAGATACGCAGTATTTT | CASSLGGRTDTQYF
TRBJ2-7 | TRBV4-1 | . | TRBD2 | TGCGCCAGCAGCCAAGGTACGGGGGGGCTCCACGAGCAGTACTTC | CASSQGTGGLHEQYF
TRBJ2-5 | TRBV28 | . | TRBD1 | TGTGCCAGCAGTCAAGGCCCGGGACAGGGAGAAGAGACCCAGTACTTC | CASSQGPGQGEETQYF
TRBJ2-1 | TRBV6-2/TRBV6-3 | . | TRBD1 | TGTGCCAGCAGCCCCGAACCAGGGACAGGGGTGATCAATGAGCAGTTCTTC | CASSPEPGTGVINEQFF
TRBJ1-2 | TRBV11-2 | . | . | TGTGCCAGCAGCTTACAGTACAACTATGGCTACACCTTC | CASSLQYNYGYTF
TRBJ2-2 | TRBV4-1 | . | . | TGCGCCACCAGCCCGGTTATTCCCGGGGAGCTGTTTTTT | CATSPVIPGELFF
TRBJ2-1 | TRBV27 | . | TRBD2 | TGTGCCAGCAGTTTTCGTAGCGGGATTAGCTCCTACAATGAGCAGTTCTTC | CASSFRSGISSYNEQFF
TRBJ1-5 | TRBV12-5 | . | TRBD1 | TGTGCTAGTGGTTCCACCTACAGGGGGGGATTGGGACAGCCCCAGCATTTT | CASGSTYRGGLGQPQHF
TRBJ1-4 | TRBV28 | . | . | TGTGCCAGCACCTCAGAGACAGCAACTAATGAAAAACTGTTTTTT | CASTSETATNEKLFF
TRBJ2-7 | TRBV5-6 | . | TRBD2 | TGTGCCAGCAGCTTGGCCGGGAGGTTAACGTCCTACGAGCAGTACTTC | CASSLAGRLTSYEQYF
TRBJ2-1 | TRBV5-4 | . | TRBD1 | TGTGCCAGCAGCTTGGGGATGGGGGGACAGGGAAACAATGAGCAGTTCTTC | CASSLGMGGQGNNEQFF
TRBJ1-5 | TRBV27 | . | . | TGTGCCAGCAGTTTAGCGGGGAATCAGCCCCAGCATTTT | CASSLAGNQPQHF
TRBJ1-2 | TRBV3-1/TRBV3-2 | . | . | TGTGCCAGCGGTCAGAATCAGGGGTATGGCTACACCTTC | CASGQNQGYGYTF